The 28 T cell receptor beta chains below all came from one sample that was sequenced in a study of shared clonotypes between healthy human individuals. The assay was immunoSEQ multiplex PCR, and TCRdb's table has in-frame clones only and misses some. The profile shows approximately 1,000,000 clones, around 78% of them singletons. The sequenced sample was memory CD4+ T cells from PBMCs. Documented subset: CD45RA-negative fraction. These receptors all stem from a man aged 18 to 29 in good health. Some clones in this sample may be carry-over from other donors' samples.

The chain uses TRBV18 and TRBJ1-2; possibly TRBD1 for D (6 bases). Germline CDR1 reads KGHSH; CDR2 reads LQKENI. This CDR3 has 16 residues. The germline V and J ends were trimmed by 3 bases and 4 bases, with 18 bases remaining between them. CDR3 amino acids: CASSPLSWTESYGYTF. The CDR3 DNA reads TGTGCCAGCTCACCCCTTTCCTGGACAGAAAGCTATGGCTACACCTTC.

The CDR3 DNA sequence: TGTGCCAGCCTCTCGGGGGGGATTCACAATGAGCAGTTCTTC. The encoded protein is CASLSGGIHNEQFF. The chain employs TRBV6-1 and TRBJ2-1; 8 bases agree with TRBD2. This CDR3 is built from 14 residues. V lost 8 bases, J lost 5 bases, and 8 bases stayed unmatched. Germline CDR1 and CDR2: MNHNS and SASEGT.

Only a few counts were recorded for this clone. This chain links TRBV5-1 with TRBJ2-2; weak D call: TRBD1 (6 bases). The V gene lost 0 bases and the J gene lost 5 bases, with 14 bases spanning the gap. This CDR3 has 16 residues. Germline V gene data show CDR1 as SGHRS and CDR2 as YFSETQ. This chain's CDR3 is CASSLVGASSTGELFF. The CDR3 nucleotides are TGCGCCAGCAGCTTGGTGGGGGCCTCGTCGACCGGGGAGCTGTTTTTT.

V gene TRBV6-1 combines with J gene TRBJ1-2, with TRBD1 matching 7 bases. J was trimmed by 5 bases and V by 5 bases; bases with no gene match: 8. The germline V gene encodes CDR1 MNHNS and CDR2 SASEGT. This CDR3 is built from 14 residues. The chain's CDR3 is CASSKGTATYGYTF. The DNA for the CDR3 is TGTGCCAGCAGTAAAGGGACAGCAACTTATGGCTACACCTTC.

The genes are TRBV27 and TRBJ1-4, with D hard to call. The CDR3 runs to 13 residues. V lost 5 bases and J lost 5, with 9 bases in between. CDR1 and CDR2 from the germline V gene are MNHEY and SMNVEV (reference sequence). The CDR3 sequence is CASSPWLNEKLFF. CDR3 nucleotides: TGTGCCAGCAGTCCCTGGCTAAATGAAAAACTGTTTTTT.

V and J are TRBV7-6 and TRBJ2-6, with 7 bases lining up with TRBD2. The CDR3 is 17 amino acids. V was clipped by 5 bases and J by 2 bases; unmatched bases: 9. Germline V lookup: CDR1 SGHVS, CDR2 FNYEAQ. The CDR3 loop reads CASSLEGGFAGANVLTF. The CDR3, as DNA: TGTGCCAGCAGCCTAGAGGGAGGGTTCGCTGGGGCCAACGTCCTGACTTTC.

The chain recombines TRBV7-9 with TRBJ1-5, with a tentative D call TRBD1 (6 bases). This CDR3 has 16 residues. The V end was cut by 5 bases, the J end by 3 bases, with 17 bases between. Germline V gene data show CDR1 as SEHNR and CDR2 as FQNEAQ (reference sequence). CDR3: CASSARGGATNQPQHF. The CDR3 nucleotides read TGTGCCAGCAGCGCCAGGGGTGGGGCAACCAATCAGCCCCAGCATTTT.

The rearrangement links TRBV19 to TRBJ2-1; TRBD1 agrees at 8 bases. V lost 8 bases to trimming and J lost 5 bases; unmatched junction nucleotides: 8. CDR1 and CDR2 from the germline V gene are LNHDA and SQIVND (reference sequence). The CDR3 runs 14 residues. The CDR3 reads CASSSDRVNNEQFF. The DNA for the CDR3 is TGTGCCAGTTCCTCGGACAGGGTTAACAATGAGCAGTTCTTC.

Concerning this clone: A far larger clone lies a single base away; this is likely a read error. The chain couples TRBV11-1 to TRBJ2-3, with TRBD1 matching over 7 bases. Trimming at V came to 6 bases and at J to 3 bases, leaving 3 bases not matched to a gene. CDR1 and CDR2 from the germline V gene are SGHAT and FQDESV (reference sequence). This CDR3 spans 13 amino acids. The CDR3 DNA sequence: TGTGCCAGCAGTCGGGACAGAACAGATACGCAGTATTTT. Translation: CASSRDRTDTQYF.

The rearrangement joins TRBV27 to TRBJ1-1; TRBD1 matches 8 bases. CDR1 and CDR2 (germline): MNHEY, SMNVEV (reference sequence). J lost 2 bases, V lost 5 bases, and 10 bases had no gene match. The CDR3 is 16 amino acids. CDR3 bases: TGTGCCAGCAGTCCCCGTCTGGGACAGGCTAACACTGAAGCTTTCTTT. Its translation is CASSPRLGQANTEAFF.

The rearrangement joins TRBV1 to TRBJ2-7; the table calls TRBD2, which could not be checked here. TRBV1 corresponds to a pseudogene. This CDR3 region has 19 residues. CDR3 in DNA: TGCACCAGCAGCCCCCCGATCCAAATAGCGGGAGGGCCTATATACGAGCAGTACTTC. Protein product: CTSSPPIQIAGGPIYEQYF.

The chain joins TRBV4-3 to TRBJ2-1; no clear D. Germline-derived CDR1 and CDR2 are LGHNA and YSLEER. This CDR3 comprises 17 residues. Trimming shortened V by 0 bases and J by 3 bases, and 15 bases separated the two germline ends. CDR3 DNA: TGCGCCAGCAGCCAAGACTATGCCTATACGGGCTACAATGAGCAGTTCTTC. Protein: CASSQDYAYTGYNEQFF.

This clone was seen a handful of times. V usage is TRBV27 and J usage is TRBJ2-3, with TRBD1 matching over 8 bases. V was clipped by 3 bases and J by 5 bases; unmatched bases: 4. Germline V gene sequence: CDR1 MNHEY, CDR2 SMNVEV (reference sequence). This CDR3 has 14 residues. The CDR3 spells CASSFRTGKDTQYF. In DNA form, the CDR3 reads TGTGCCAGCAGTTTTCGGACAGGGAAAGATACGCAGTATTTT.

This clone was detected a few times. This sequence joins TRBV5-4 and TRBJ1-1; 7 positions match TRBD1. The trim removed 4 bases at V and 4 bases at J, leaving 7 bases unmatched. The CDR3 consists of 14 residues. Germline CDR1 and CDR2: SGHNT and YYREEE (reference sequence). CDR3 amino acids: CASSPIQGFTEAFF. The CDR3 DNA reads TGTGCCAGCAGCCCAATACAGGGGTTCACTGAAGCTTTCTTT.

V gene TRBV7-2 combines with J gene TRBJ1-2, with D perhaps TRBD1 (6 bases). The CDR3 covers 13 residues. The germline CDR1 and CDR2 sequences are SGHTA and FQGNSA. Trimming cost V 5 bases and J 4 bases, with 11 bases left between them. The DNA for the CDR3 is TGTGCCAGCAGCACCCAGGGGACCTATGGCTACACCTTC. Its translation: CASSTQGTYGYTF.

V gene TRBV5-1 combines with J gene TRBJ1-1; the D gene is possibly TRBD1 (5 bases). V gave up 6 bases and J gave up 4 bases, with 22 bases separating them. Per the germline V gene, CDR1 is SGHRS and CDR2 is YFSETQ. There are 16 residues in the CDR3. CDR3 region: CASNGGGVGRITEAFF. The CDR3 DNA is TGCGCCAGCAACGGGGGTGGTGTCGGACGCATCACTGAAGCTTTCTTT.

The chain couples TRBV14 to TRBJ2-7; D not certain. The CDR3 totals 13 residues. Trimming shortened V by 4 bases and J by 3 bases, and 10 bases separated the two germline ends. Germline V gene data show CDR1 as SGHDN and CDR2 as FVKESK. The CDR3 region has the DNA TGTGCCAGCAGCCTCGGCCTACTCTACGAGCAGTACTTC. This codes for CASSLGLLYEQYF.

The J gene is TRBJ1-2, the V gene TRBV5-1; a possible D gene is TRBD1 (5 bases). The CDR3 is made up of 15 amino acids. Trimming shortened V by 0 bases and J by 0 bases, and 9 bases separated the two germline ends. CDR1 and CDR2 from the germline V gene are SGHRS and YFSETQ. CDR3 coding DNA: TGCGCCAGCAGCTTGGAAAGGGGAGCTAACTATGGCTACACCTTC. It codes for CASSLERGANYGYTF. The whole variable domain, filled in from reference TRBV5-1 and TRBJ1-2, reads KAGVTQTPRYLIKTRGQQVTLSCSPISGHRSVSWYQQTPGQGLQFLFEYFSETQRNKGNFPGRFSGRQFSNSRSEMNVSTLELGDSALYLCASSLERGANYGYTFGSGTRLTVV.

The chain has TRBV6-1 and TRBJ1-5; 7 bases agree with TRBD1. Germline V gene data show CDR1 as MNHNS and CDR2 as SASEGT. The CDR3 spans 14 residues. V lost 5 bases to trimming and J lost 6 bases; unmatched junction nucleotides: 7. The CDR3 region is CASSTTGAPQPQHF. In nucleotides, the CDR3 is TGTGCCAGCAGTACTACAGGGGCACCTCAGCCCCAGCATTTT.

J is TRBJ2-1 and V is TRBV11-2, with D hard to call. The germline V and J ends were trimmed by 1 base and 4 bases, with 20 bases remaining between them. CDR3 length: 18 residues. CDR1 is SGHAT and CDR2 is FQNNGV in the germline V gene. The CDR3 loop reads CASSLVVGSPRKYNEQFF. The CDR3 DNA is TGTGCCAGCAGCTTAGTTGTAGGGTCGCCCAGGAAATACAATGAGCAGTTCTTC.

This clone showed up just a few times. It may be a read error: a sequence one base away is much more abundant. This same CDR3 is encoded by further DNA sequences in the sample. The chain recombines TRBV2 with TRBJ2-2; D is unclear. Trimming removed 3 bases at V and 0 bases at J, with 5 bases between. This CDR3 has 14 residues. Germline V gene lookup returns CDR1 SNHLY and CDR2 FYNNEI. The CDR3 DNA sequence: TGTGCCAGCAGTGAGACACCGAACACCGGGGAGCTGTTTTTT. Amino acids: CASSETPNTGELFF.

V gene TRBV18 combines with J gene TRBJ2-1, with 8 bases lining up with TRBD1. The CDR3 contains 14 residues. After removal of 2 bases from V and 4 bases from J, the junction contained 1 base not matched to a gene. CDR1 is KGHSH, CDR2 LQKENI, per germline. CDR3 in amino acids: CASSPWTGYNEQFF. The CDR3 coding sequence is TGTGCCAGCTCACCATGGACAGGGTACAATGAGCAGTTCTTC.

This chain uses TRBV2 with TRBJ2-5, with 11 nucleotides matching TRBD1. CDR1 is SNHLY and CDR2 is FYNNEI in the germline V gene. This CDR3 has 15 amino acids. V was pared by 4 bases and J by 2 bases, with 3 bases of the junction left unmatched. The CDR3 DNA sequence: TGTGCCAGCAGTGTCGGGACAGGGGGACAAGAGACCCAGTACTTC. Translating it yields CASSVGTGGQETQYF.

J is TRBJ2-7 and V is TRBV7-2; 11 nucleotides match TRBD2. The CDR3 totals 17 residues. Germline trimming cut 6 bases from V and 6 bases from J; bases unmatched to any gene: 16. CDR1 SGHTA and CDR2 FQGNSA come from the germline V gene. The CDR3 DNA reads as TGTGCCAGCAGGCCCACTAGCGGGAGTTCTGCGGCGGGCGAGCAGTACTTC. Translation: CASRPTSGSSAAGEQYF.

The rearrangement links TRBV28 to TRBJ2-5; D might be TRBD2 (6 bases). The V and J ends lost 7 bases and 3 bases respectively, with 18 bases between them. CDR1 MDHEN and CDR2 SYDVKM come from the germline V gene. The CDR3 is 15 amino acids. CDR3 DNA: TGTGCCAGCACCGGCCGGGGACTGGGAGAAGAGACCCAGTACTTC. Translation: CASTGRGLGEETQYF.

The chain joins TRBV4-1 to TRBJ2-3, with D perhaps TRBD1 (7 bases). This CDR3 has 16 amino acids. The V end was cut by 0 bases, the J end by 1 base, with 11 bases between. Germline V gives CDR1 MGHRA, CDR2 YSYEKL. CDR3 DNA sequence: TGCGCCAGCAGCCAAGAGGCGGGACAGCGCACAGATACGCAGTATTTT. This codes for CASSQEAGQRTDTQYF.

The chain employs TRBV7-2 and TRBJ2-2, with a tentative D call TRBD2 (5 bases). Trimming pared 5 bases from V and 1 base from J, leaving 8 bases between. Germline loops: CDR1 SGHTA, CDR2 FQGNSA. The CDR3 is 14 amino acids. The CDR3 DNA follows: TGTGCCAGCAGCCCACTAGGGAACACCGGGGAGCTGTTTTTT. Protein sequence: CASSPLGNTGELFF.

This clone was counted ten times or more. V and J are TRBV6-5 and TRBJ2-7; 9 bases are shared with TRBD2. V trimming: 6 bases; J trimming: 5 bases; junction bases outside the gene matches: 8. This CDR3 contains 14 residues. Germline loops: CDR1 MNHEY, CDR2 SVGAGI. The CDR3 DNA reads TGTGCCAGCAGCAACATAGCGGGAGCTAACGAGCAGTACTTC. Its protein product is CASSNIAGANEQYF.